Here is one T cell receptor (beta chain) with its context. The CDR3 has 12 amino acids. V was cut by 7 bases and J by 0 bases, with 6 bases left in between. Germline-derived CDR1 and CDR2 are SQVTM and ANQGSEA. The sample belongs to a study of blood T cell repertoires in COVID-19. Profiling relied on immunoSEQ multiplex PCR, and the TCRdb table lists in-frame clones only, not all of them. Of about 210,000 clones listed, around 80% are singletons. The sequence came from a woman aged 40 to 49 with acute or convalescent COVID-19. This sequence joins TRBV29-1 and TRBJ1-4; unclear D gene. Sequencing was carried out using peripheral blood. CDR3: CSGLATNEKLFF. Written as DNA, the CDR3 is TGCAGCGGTCTTGCAACTAATGAAAAACTGTTTTTT.